This TCR beta chain was recovered during a study of blood T cell repertoires in COVID-19. Germline V gene data show CDR1 as MRHNA and CDR2 as SNTAGT. V lost 2 bases and J lost 6; bases outside the gene matches: 11. This CDR3 is built from 16 residues. This table comes from immunoSEQ multiplex PCR, and its TCRdb copy is limited to in-frame clones, with some not included. The sample has fewer than 250,000 clones; roughly four fifths are singletons. The material sequenced was peripheral blood. The TCR originated in a woman in her 40s with acute or convalescent COVID-19. The chain is built from TRBV6-4 and TRBJ2-3; TRBD2 matches 7 bases. CDR3 amino acids: CASSDRSSGGEDTQYF. The DNA of the CDR3 is TGTGCCAGCAGTGACCGCTCTAGCGGTGGGGAGGATACGCAGTATTTT.